One sample yielded the 27 T cell receptor beta chains listed below, sequenced in a study of vaccination effects on CD4 cells after COVID-19. These receptors are not linked to any known antigen. Following a roughly 9-day culture, CD4+ T cells were purified. According to PCR results, the person was infected with SARS-CoV-2 between March and December 2020. Two-dose vaccination with either BNT162b2 or mRNA-1273 was given to the participants. The data were produced by immunoSEQ multiplex PCR, yet TCRdb's version contains in-frame clones alone and is incomplete. The data contain over 35,000 clones, just over 75% of them seen just once; the ten biggest clones take up around 3.5%. The material sequenced was CD4+ T cells from PBMCs cultured without peptide, taken after COVID-19 vaccination. These receptor sequences come from a human donor who had a prior SARS-CoV-2 infection.

This chain uses TRBV5-1 with TRBJ2-3; D remains unclear. V was shortened by 4 bases and J by 4 bases, with 16 bases between the two germline ends. Germline V CDR1 and CDR2: SGHRS, YFSETQ. This CDR3 has 15 residues. CDR3 in amino acids: CASSLPGSSPDTQYF. For the CDR3, the DNA is TGCGCCAGCAGCCTTCCAGGATCTTCCCCAGATACGCAGTATTTT.

J is TRBJ1-4 and V is TRBV5-1; 7 bases match TRBD1. Germline trimming cut 4 bases from V and 8 bases from J; bases unmatched to any gene: 11. Germline CDR1 reads SGHRS; CDR2 reads YFSETQ. This CDR3 spans 15 amino acids. CDR3: CASSKRQGVGEKLFF. The CDR3 bases are TGCGCCAGCAGCAAACGACAGGGAGTGGGGGAAAAACTGTTTTTT. Supplemented by reference TRBV5-1 and TRBJ1-4, the full variable domain reads KAGVTQTPRYLIKTRGQQVTLSCSPISGHRSVSWYQQTPGQGLQFLFEYFSETQRNKGNFPGRFSGRQFSNSRSEMNVSTLELGDSALYLCASSKRQGVGEKLFFGSGTQLSVL.

This chain links TRBV24-1 with TRBJ2-1; D is undetermined. The CDR3 contains 13 residues. Germline lookup yields CDR1 KGHDR and CDR2 SFDVKD. V dropped 3 bases and J dropped 6 bases, with 8 bases sitting between them. The CDR3 spells CATSDPTVNEQFF. The CDR3 DNA sequence: TGTGCCACCAGTGATCCGACCGTCAATGAGCAGTTCTTC.

This chain connects TRBV7-2 to TRBJ1-1; D might be TRBD1 (5 bases). V gave up 3 bases and J gave up 3 bases, with 8 bases separating them. In germline, CDR1 is SGHTA, CDR2 FQGNSA. This CDR3 is built from 13 residues. For the CDR3, the DNA is TGTGCCAGCAGCTTGTGGGGGTACACTGAAGCTTTCTTT. Its protein is CASSLWGYTEAFF. The full variable domain, with the rest looked up from reference TRBV7-2 and TRBJ1-1, is GAGVSQSPSNKVTEKGKDVELRCDPISGHTALYWYRQSLGQGLEFLIYFQGNSAPDKSGLPSDRFSAERTGGSVSTLTIQRTQQEDSAVYLCASSLWGYTEAFFGQGTRLTVV.

This chain's CDR3 is CASSPARFMPGHEQYF. The CDR3 DNA reads TGTGCCAGCAGCCCAGCCCGCTTTATGCCGGGTCACGAGCAGTACTTC. The chain couples TRBV11-3 to TRBJ2-7; D remains ambiguous. Per germline, CDR1 SGHNT and CDR2 YENEEA. Trimming cost V 5 bases and J 5 bases, with 22 bases left between them. The CDR3 contains 16 residues.

This chain links TRBV11-2 with TRBJ1-1; the D is unclear. The CDR3 is 13 residues long. Trimming pared 2 bases from V and 4 bases from J, leaving 8 bases between. Germline CDR1 SGHAT, CDR2 FQNNGV. The CDR3 DNA reads as TGTGCCAGCAGCTTACAAGGTCCCACTGAAGCTTTCTTT. It is translated as CASSLQGPTEAFF.

The chain recombines TRBV7-9 with TRBJ2-5, with D possibly being TRBD1 (6 bases). The germline gives CDR1 SEHNR, CDR2 FQNEAQ (reference sequence). CDR3 length: 15 amino acids. V was clipped by 2 bases and J by 1 base, with 11 bases between them. This chain's CDR3 is CASSLRGKFQETQYF. DNA for the CDR3: TGTGCCAGCAGCTTAAGGGGGAAATTCCAAGAGACCCAGTACTTC.

This rearrangement joins TRBV15 to TRBJ1-3, with D possibly matching TRBD1 (6 bases). V was pared by 0 bases and J by 11 bases, with 14 bases between. This CDR3 is built from 14 residues. CDR1 and CDR2 (germline): LNHNV, YYDKDF (reference sequence). CDR3 DNA sequence: TGTGCCACCAGCAGAGATTTACAGGGCGGGCCCATATATTTT. Protein product: CATSRDLQGGPIYF.

V and J are TRBV7-3 and TRBJ2-3, with TRBD2 identical over 8 bases. Germline trimming cut 3 bases from V and 2 bases from J; bases unmatched to any gene: 4. CDR1 SGHTA and CDR2 FQGTGA come from the germline V gene. CDR3 length equals 15 residues. The CDR3 loop reads CASSLFSGTTDTQYF. The CDR3 DNA sequence: TGTGCCAGCAGCTTGTTTAGCGGGACCACAGATACGCAGTATTTT.

The chain is built from TRBV18 and TRBJ1-1; no definite D call. V was trimmed by 2 bases and J by 0 bases, leaving 10 bases between them. The CDR3 is 15 residues long. Germline V gene data show CDR1 as KGHSH and CDR2 as LQKENI. This chain's CDR3 is CASSPVSLMNTEAFF. The CDR3 DNA reads TGTGCCAGCTCACCAGTTTCGCTGATGAACACTGAAGCTTTCTTT.

The chain's CDR3 is CASSQTRETQYF. The CDR3 coding sequence is TGTGCCAGCAGCCAGACGAGGGAGACCCAGTACTTC. This sequence joins TRBV3-1 (or the pseudogene TRBV3-2) and TRBJ2-5; no definite D call. The CDR3 sequence is 12 residues long. Per germline, CDR1 LGHDT and CDR2 YNNKEL (reference sequence). Trimming removed 3 bases from V and 5 bases from J, with 7 bases in between.

V usage is TRBV11-3 and J usage is TRBJ1-1; D unresolved. The CDR3 extends over 20 amino acids. Germline V gene lookup returns CDR1 SGHNT and CDR2 YENEEA. The germline V and J ends were trimmed by 1 base and 1 base, with 25 bases remaining between them. CDR3 in DNA: TGTGCCAGCAGCTTAGCCCCCAACTGGACCAGCCGGCACGGGAACACTGAAGCTTTCTTT. Translation gives CASSLAPNWTSRHGNTEAFF.

The rearrangement uses TRBV7-9 and TRBJ2-5; D is possibly TRBD1 or TRBD2 (6 bases each). Trimming removed 4 bases at V and 2 bases at J, with 23 bases between. This CDR3 region has 18 residues. CDR1 and CDR2 from the germline V gene are SEHNR and FQNEAQ (reference sequence). CDR3 amino acids: CASSSRLGGPPFQETQYF. As DNA, the CDR3 is TGTGCCAGCAGCTCGAGACTAGGGGGGCCTCCCTTTCAAGAGACCCAGTACTTC.

The rearrangement uses TRBV7-3 and TRBJ2-1; TRBD1 aligns across 11 bases. J was trimmed by 7 bases and V by 5 bases; bases with no gene match: 7. This CDR3 region has 15 residues. Per germline, CDR1 SGHTA and CDR2 FQGTGA. The CDR3 sequence is CASSPGTGGVNEQFF. The CDR3 nucleotides read TGTGCCAGCAGCCCCGGGACAGGGGGGGTGAATGAGCAGTTCTTC.

The CDR3 loop is CASSLAGGYTF. The CDR3 DNA reads TGTGCCAGCAGCTTAGCGGGGGGCTACACCTTC. The chain uses TRBV7-9 and TRBJ1-2; D is unresolved. V was shortened by 0 bases and J by 8 bases, with 4 bases between the two germline ends. In germline, CDR1 is SEHNR, CDR2 FQNEAQ (reference sequence). The CDR3 runs 11 residues.

The V call is TRBV7-9, the J call TRBJ1-2, with D unresolved. V was shortened by 5 bases and J by 4 bases, with 8 bases between the two germline ends. The CDR3 consists of 12 residues. The germline V gene has CDR1 SEHNR and CDR2 FQNEAQ (reference sequence). CDR3 sequence reads: CASSPKSYGYTF. CDR3 bases: TGTGCCAGCAGCCCCAAGTCCTATGGCTACACCTTC.

V usage is TRBV7-2 and J usage is TRBJ2-3; TRBD1 matches at 9 bases. The J segment lost 6 bases and the V segment lost 3 bases, leaving 4 bases of the junction unmatched. The CDR3 consists of 14 residues. The germline V gene has CDR1 SGHTA and CDR2 FQGNSA. The CDR3 is CASSFRTGVDTQYF. Written as DNA, the CDR3 is TGTGCCAGCAGCTTCCGGACAGGGGTCGATACGCAGTATTTT.

V usage is TRBV5-4 and J usage is TRBJ2-1; the match to TRBD2 covers 12 bases. The CDR3 totals 16 residues. V shed 4 bases and J 2 bases; nucleotides not matched to a gene: 4. Germline V gene sequence: CDR1 SGHNT, CDR2 YYREEE (reference sequence). Here the CDR3 DNA reads TGTGCCAGCAGCCCTAGCGGGGGGGCCCCCTACAATGAGCAGTTCTTC. Protein: CASSPSGGAPYNEQFF.

V and J are TRBV5-6 and TRBJ1-4, with D unclear. Germline V lookup: CDR1 SGHDT, CDR2 YYEEEE. This CDR3 has 16 amino acids. The V gene lost 4 bases and the J gene lost 0 bases, with 13 bases spanning the gap. The CDR3 sequence: CASSPSPVATNEKLFF. The CDR3 DNA reads as TGTGCCAGCAGCCCCTCCCCAGTTGCAACTAATGAAAAACTGTTTTTT.

The chain uses TRBV2 and TRBJ2-3, with 9 bases that match TRBD2. CDR3 size: 14 residues. CDR1 is SNHLY and CDR2 is FYNNEI in the germline V gene. J lost 3 bases, V lost 3 bases, and 1 base had no gene match. The CDR3, as DNA: TGTGCCAGCAGTGACGGACTAGCGACAGATACGCAGTATTTT. This sequence encodes CASSDGLATDTQYF.

A few counts support this clone. The chain has TRBV2 and TRBJ1-1; no definite D call. V was clipped by 3 bases and J by 1 base, with 12 bases between them. The CDR3 has 15 residues. The germline CDR1 and CDR2 sequences are SNHLY and FYNNEI. This CDR3 reads CASSEGIMTNTEAFF. For the CDR3, the DNA is TGTGCCAGCAGTGAGGGGATAATGACGAACACTGAAGCTTTCTTT.

This clone appeared a single time. V usage is TRBV11-3 and J usage is TRBJ1-1, with 7 bases aligning to TRBD1. CDR1 is SGHNT, CDR2 YENEEA, per germline. The ends lost 0 bases at V and 2 bases at J; junction bases unmatched: 3. The CDR3 totals 15 residues. CDR3 DNA: TGTGCCAGCAGCTTAGAGACAGGGATCAACACTGAAGCTTTCTTT. Amino acid sequence: CASSLETGINTEAFF.

The rearrangement uses TRBV18 and TRBJ1-1; 9 nucleotides align to TRBD1. The CDR3 extends over 19 amino acids. Germline CDR1 is KGHSH and CDR2 is LQKENI. The trim removed 1 base at V and 2 bases at J, leaving 14 bases unmatched. The CDR3 protein is CASSPRLRQGVGGNTEAFF. The CDR3 coding sequence is TGTGCCAGCTCACCACGATTGAGACAGGGGGTCGGAGGTAACACTGAAGCTTTCTTT. Filled out from reference TRBV18 and TRBJ1-1, the complete variable domain reads NAGVMQNPRHLVRRRGQEARLRCSPMKGHSHVYWYRQLPEEGLKFMVYLQKENIIDESGMPKERFSAEFPKEGPSILRIQQVVRGDSAAYFCASSPRLRQGVGGNTEAFFGQGTRLTVV.

This rearrangement joins TRBV10-3 to TRBJ1-2; D unresolved. The germline CDR1 and CDR2 sequences are ENHRY and SYGVKD. V was clipped by 0 bases and J by 2 bases, with 16 bases between them. The CDR3 consists of 17 residues. CDR3 bases: TGTGCCATCAGTGAGTCTTTTGGTCAGACTAAAAACTATGGCTACACCTTC. The encoded protein is CAISESFGQTKNYGYTF.

The rearrangement links TRBV6-5 to TRBJ1-6, with a tentative D call TRBD1 (6 bases). This CDR3 contains 13 residues. The germline V and J ends were trimmed by 11 bases and 7 bases, with 15 bases remaining between them. Germline V lookup: CDR1 MNHEY, CDR2 SVGAGI. In DNA form, the CDR3 reads TGTGCCGGAACGGGACAACTGAATTCACCCCTCCACTTT. Its translation: CAGTGQLNSPLHF.

V usage is TRBV4-1 and J usage is TRBJ1-2; TRBD1 is a possible D gene (5 bases). CDR1 is MGHRA and CDR2 is YSYEKL in the germline V gene. V was trimmed by 0 bases and J by 6 bases, leaving 14 bases between them. CDR3 size: 15 residues. The CDR3 spells CASSQDWDQGDGYTF. In DNA, the CDR3 is TGCGCCAGCAGCCAAGACTGGGACCAGGGAGATGGCTACACCTTC.

A single count supports this clone. The germline gene is not matched at one end of the junction; a read error may be the cause. J is TRBJ2-1 and V is TRBV7-9, with a possible D match to TRBD1 (5 bases). The CDR3 loop spans 13 amino acids. The germline V gene has CDR1 SEHNR and CDR2 FQNEAQ (reference sequence). The DNA for the CDR3 is TGTGCCAGCAGTCAATTCTCTACCCATGGGGCCCTCTTC. It translates to CASSQFSTHGALF.